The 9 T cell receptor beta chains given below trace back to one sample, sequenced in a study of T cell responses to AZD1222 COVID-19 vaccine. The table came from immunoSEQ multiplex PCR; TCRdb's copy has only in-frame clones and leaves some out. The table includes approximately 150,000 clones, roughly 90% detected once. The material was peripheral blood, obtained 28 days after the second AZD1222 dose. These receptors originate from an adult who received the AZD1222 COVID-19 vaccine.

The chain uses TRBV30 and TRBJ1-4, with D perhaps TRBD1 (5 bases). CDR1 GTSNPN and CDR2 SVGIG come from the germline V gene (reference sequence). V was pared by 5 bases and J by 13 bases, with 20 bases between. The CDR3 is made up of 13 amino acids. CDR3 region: CAWARGRENGLFF. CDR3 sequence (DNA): TGTGCCTGGGCCCGGGGGAGGGAAAACGGACTGTTTTTT.

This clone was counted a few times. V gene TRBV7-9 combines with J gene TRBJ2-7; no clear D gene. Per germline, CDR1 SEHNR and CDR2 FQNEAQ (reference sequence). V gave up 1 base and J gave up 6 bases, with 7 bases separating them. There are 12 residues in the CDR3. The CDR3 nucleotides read TGTGCCAGCAGCTTAGTACCCCTCGAGCAGTACTTC. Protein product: CASSLVPLEQYF.

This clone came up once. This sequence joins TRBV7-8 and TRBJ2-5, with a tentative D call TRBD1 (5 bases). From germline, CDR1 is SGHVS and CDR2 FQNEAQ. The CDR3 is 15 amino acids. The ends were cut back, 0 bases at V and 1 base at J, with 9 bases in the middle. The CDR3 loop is CASSLAEGAQETQYF. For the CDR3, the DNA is TGTGCCAGCAGCTTAGCGGAAGGGGCCCAAGAGACCCAGTACTTC.

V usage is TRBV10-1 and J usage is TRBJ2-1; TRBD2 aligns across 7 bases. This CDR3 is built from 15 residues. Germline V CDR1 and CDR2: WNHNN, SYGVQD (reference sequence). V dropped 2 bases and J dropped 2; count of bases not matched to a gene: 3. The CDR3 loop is CASSEGLAAYNEQFF. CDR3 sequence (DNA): TGCGCCAGCAGTGAGGGGCTAGCGGCCTACAATGAGCAGTTCTTC.

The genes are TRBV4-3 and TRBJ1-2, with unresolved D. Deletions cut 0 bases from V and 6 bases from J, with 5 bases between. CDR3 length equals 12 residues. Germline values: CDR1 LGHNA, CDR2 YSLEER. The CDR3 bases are TGCGCCAGCAGCCAAGAAAGGCATGGCTACACCTTC. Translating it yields CASSQERHGYTF.

CDR3 protein: CARSGKSGANVLTF. As DNA, the CDR3 is TGTGCCCGTTCCGGGAAATCTGGGGCCAACGTCCTGACTTTC. The J gene is TRBJ2-6, the V gene TRBV30; TRBD2 might be the D (5 bases). CDR1 GTSNPN and CDR2 SVGIG come from the germline V gene (reference sequence). Trimming took 8 bases from V and 1 from J, leaving 12 bases between them. CDR3 length equals 14 residues. Full variable domain (outside the CDR3, taken from reference TRBV30 and TRBJ2-6): SQTIHQWPATLVQPVGSPLSLECTVEGTSNPNLYWYRQAAGRGLQLLFYSVGIGQISSEVPQNLSASRPQDRQFILSSKKLLLSDSGFYLCARSGKSGANVLTFGAGSRLTVL.

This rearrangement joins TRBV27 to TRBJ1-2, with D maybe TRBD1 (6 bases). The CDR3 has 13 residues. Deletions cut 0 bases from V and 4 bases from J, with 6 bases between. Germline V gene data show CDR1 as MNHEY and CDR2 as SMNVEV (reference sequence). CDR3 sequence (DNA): TGTGCCAGCAGTTTATCGGACAGCTATGGCTACACCTTC. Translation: CASSLSDSYGYTF.

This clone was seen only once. CDR3 sequence (DNA): TGTGCCAGCATTCAGGGCCCCTTGGGGAGCGAGCAGTACTTC. This encodes CASIQGPLGSEQYF. This chain joins TRBV2 and TRBJ2-7; D is perhaps TRBD1 or TRBD2 (5 bases each). V lost 7 bases to trimming and J lost 6 bases, with 19 bases between them. CDR3 length: 14 residues. Germline CDR1 is SNHLY and CDR2 is FYNNEI. The entire variable domain, with the rest obtained from reference TRBV2 and TRBJ2-7, is as follows: EPEVTQTPSHQVTQMGQEVILRCVPISNHLYFYWYRQILGQKVEFLVSFYNNEISEKSEIFDDQFSVERPDGSNFTLKIRSTKLEDSAMYFCASIQGPLGSEQYFGPGTRLTVT.

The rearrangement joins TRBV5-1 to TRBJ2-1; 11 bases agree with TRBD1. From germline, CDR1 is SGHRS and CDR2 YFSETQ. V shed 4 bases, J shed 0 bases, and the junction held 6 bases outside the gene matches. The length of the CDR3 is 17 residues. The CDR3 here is CASSQGTGGHSYNEQFF. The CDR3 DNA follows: TGCGCCAGCAGCCAAGGGACAGGGGGTCACTCCTACAATGAGCAGTTCTTC.